The sequence of this TCR beta chain was determined in a study of human T cells and chemical hapten exposure (dated by TCRdb to the early 2020s). In the study overall: For sensitization, 2% DPC in acetone was applied to a roughly 2 cm by roughly 2 cm area of upper inner arm skin. Patch testing on the upper back used Finn chambers containing 0.01% DPC, with scoring done after 6 days according to International Contact Dermatitis Research Group standards. Most of the patients in the cohort were female, and the cohort covered alopecia areata with under or over 50% scalp involvement, alopecia totalis and alopecia universalis. Throughout the approximately 25-week study period, patients were also given weekly therapeutic DPC doses on the scalp. This study followed changes in the peripheral blood TCR repertoire in vivo during primary and secondary sensitization of alopecia patients to the hapten diphenylcyclopropenone (DPC). Patient blood was sampled pre-sensitization (week 0) and at 2, 6 and about 24 weeks after DPC sensitization. Blood for TCR sequencing was provided by twenty-nine alopecia patients at one to four time points (pre-sensitization, 2, 6 and 24 weeks). Libraries were pooled for sequencing, and variation in per-sample TCR yields was attributed mainly to small differences in library volumes within the pool.

What the authors observed across the whole study: Repeated subsampling changed both the strength of the expansion versus patch-test correlation and the threshold at which that correlation became significant. All patients had alopecia, a presumed autoimmune disease, so their immune response might differ from that of healthy individuals. A positive correlation was found between the number of PT1 expanded TCRs and patch test score, with significance reached at thresholds 8, 16 and 32 but not 4. Compared with pre-sensitization or healthy control sets, expanded TCRs formed significantly more large CDR3 similarity clusters, which is consistent with antigen-driven responses. The number of TCRs above 1 in 1000 frequency did not change with DPC sensitization; there was no evidence of global repertoire structure alterations.

The library relied on RACE. Sequenced on a NextSeq 500. During library preparation, unique molecular identifiers were attached to individual cDNA molecules so that TCRs could be counted in a quantitative, reproducible way. Both TCR alpha and TCR beta chains were sequenced from each blood RNA sample. As for how the authors treated the data: Samples had a median of about 90,000 TCRs, with a range from about 20,000 to 690,600. The Decombinator software suite was used to annotate the V, J and CDR3 of the TCR reads. To make PS versus PT1 abundance plots, every sample was subsampled to the same number of TCRs (28,000). TCRs were defined as expanded if absent before sensitization and observed at least eight times at the 2-week time point. TCRdb trimmed public reads at Q25 via fastp, called clones via MiXCR and kept in-frame beta chains. CDR3 protein sequences are deduplicated, and each keeps its most common genes and DNA. These V and J calls are TCRdb output, not the study's own analysis. This sample holds approximately 370,000 distinct CDR3 sequences; around 5% were observed only once. About 8.2% of the sample lies in the top ten.

As to this clonotype: Its antigen remains unidentified. Per-base qualities were not stored, and no clone one base away is much larger.

The time point label here, explained by the study, means: pre-sensitization, week 0. In light of the paper, this sample's treatment or condition label describes: therapeutic diphenylcyclopropenone sensitization with weekly scalp DPC. At every patch-test visit, the blood draw took place before the patch test was put on. To be eligible, patients had to be aged 18 to 70, diagnosed with alopecia and judged suitable for DPC therapy, while pregnant patients were excluded. Total RNA was extracted from unfractionated whole blood that had been collected in Tempus Blood RNA tubes. The source is a woman aged 18-29 years with alopecia areata. Some clones in this sample may be carry-over from other donors' samples. The source was whole blood, collected in connection with sensitization to the hapten diphenylcyclopropenone (DPC).

In nucleotide form, the sequence is TGTGCCAGCAGTTTAGGGAACAGGAACTATGGCTACACCTTC. This gives the protein CASSLGNRNYGYTF. The chain was built from TRBV12-3 or TRBV12-4 and TRBJ1-2; TRBD1 is perhaps the D gene, given 5 matching bases. V loses 1 base of germline sequence and J loses 2 bases, and the interval between the two ends is 8 bases. There are 14 amino acids in the CDR3, from cysteine to phenylalanine inclusive. Solely the CDR3 DNA is kept, with 42 bases framed from the first base.